These 21 T cell receptor beta chains were all obtained from the same sample, sequenced in a study of T cell responses to AZD1222 COVID-19 vaccine (dated by TCRdb to the early 2020s). Reading the label with the study, this specimen's time point is: baseline before first vaccination. The protocol used for the library was the immunoSEQ multiplex PCR assay. In TCRdb, the immuneACCESS table is reduced to in-frame sequences with V and J assigned. These tables do not hold every clone; where another copy was compared, an unresolved V gene accounts for under half, and the others remain unexplained. The sample profile shows about 97,000 clones; 70% to 90% of them were found once. The leading ten clones occupy roughly 2.8% of the sample. The sequencing here drew on peripheral blood, taken on day 0 of AZD1222 vaccination. Receptors originate from an adult in good health.

This chain links TRBV3-1 (or the pseudogene TRBV3-2) with TRBJ2-1; 7 bases fit TRBD2. The CDR3 is 16 amino acids. The germline CDR1 and CDR2 sequences are LGHDT and YNNKEL (reference sequence). V dropped 6 bases and J dropped 0; count of bases not matched to a gene: 8. The CDR3 DNA sequence: TGTGCCAGCAGACAGGTGGGGGGGAGCTCCTACAATGAGCAGTTCTTC. Amino acid sequence: CASRQVGGSSYNEQFF.

J is TRBJ2-7 and V is TRBV3-1 (or the pseudogene TRBV3-2); the D gene could be TRBD1 or TRBD2 (6 bases each). The length of the CDR3 is 15 residues. V was cut by 4 bases and J by 3 bases, with 16 bases left in between. The V gene's germline CDR1 is LGHDT and CDR2 YNNKEL (reference sequence). CDR3 in amino acids: CASSPGGGVVYEQYF. In nucleotides, the CDR3 is TGTGCCAGCAGCCCCGGGGGCGGGGTAGTCTACGAGCAGTACTTC.

The rearrangement links TRBV11-3 to TRBJ1-6; D not certain. The germline gives CDR1 SGHNT, CDR2 YENEEA. There are 14 residues in the CDR3. The V end lost 1 base, the J end lost 7 bases, and 8 bases lay between the germline ends. In nucleotides, the CDR3 is TGTGCCAGCAGCTTAGCCGGGGTAAATTCACCCCTCCACTTT. Translating gives CASSLAGVNSPLHF.

The J gene is TRBJ1-1, the V gene TRBV4-3; TRBD1 is a possible D gene (5 bases). The CDR3 is 19 amino acids. Trimming removed 0 bases at V and 1 base at J, with 21 bases between. In germline, CDR1 is LGHNA, CDR2 YSLEER. The CDR3, as DNA: TGCGCCAGCAGCCAAGAAACCGCAAGTCGGGGAGGGACGAACACTGAAGCTTTCTTT. It encodes CASSQETASRGGTNTEAFF.

This clone was seen a single time. Other nucleotide sequences from this sample produce the same CDR3. This chain uses TRBV12-3 or TRBV12-4 with TRBJ1-5, with 7 bases aligning to TRBD1. J was trimmed by 6 bases and V by 3 bases; bases with no gene match: 2. The CDR3 is made up of 13 amino acids. The CDR3 sequence: CASSLAGGQPQHF. The DNA of the CDR3 is TGTGCCAGCAGTTTGGCAGGGGGTCAGCCCCAGCATTTT.

This clone was detected once. This rearrangement joins TRBV5-1 to TRBJ1-4, with 9 bases identical to TRBD1. The germline gives CDR1 SGHRS, CDR2 YFSETQ. Trimming cost V 6 bases and J 8 bases; bases outside gene matches: 5. The CDR3 totals 13 residues. CDR3 region: CASTVDRGEKLFF. As DNA, the CDR3 is TGCGCCAGCACCGTGGACAGGGGAGAAAAACTGTTTTTT. Looking up the rest from reference TRBV5-1 and TRBJ1-4 gives the full variable domain: KAGVTQTPRYLIKTRGQQVTLSCSPISGHRSVSWYQQTPGQGLQFLFEYFSETQRNKGNFPGRFSGRQFSNSRSEMNVSTLELGDSALYLCASTVDRGEKLFFGSGTQLSVL.

The J gene is TRBJ1-3, the V gene TRBV19; no reliable D call. This CDR3 spans 13 amino acids. Between the trimmed V and J ends, which lost 5 bases and 0 bases, there was a span of 5 bases. The germline gives CDR1 LNHDA, CDR2 SQIVND (reference sequence). In DNA form, the CDR3 reads TGTGCCAGTAGTTGGATCTCTGGAAACACCATATATTTT. Translated: CASSWISGNTIYF. The variable domain in full, completed from reference TRBV19 and TRBJ1-3, reads DGGITQSPKYLFRKEGQNVTLSCEQNLNHDAMYWYRQDPGQGLRLIYYSQIVNDFQKGDIAEGYSVSREKKESFPLTVTSAQKNPTAFYLCASSWISGNTIYFGEGSWLTVV.

The chain links TRBV5-1 to TRBJ2-2; no definite D call. This CDR3 is 13 amino acids long. Germline V CDR1 and CDR2: SGHRS, YFSETQ. V was shortened by 6 bases and J by 4 bases, with 10 bases between the two germline ends. In DNA, the CDR3 is TGCGCCAGCATGCGTACTCTCACCGGGGAGCTGTTTTTT. This codes for CASMRTLTGELFF.

The V gene is TRBV7-8, the J gene TRBJ2-7, with D perhaps given as TRBD1 or TRBD2 (5 bases each). V was clipped by 1 base and J by 7 bases, with 20 bases between them. The germline gives CDR1 SGHVS, CDR2 FQNEAQ. The CDR3 contains 16 residues. CDR3 in DNA: TGTGCCAGCAGCTTAGTAGCAGGGCTGAGGGCCTGGGAGCAGTACTTC. Translation: CASSLVAGLRAWEQYF.

The V and J genes are TRBV7-9 and TRBJ1-5, with 9 bases matching TRBD1. Germline V gene data show CDR1 as SEHNR and CDR2 as FQNEAQ (reference sequence). With V trimmed by 1 base and J by 1 base, 5 bases remained unmatched. The CDR3 is 17 residues long. The CDR3 DNA reads as TGTGCCAGCAGCTTAGGTATCGGACAGGGGAGCAATCAGCCCCAGCATTTT. Protein sequence: CASSLGIGQGSNQPQHF.

The rearrangement joins TRBV24-1 to TRBJ1-5; 7 bases fit TRBD1. Trimming cost V 4 bases and J 6 bases; bases outside gene matches: 5. The germline V gene has CDR1 KGHDR and CDR2 SFDVKD. The CDR3 has 14 amino acids. The CDR3 DNA sequence: TGTGCCACCAGTGAAGGGACAGCCCGTCAGCCCCAGCATTTT. This codes for CATSEGTARQPQHF.

This chain uses TRBV12-3 or TRBV12-4 with TRBJ1-2; D gene ambiguous. V dropped 3 bases and J dropped 5 bases, with 10 bases sitting between them. The CDR3 covers 13 residues. DNA of the CDR3: TGTGCCAGCAGTTTTAACAGTTATTATGGCTACACCTTC. Translation: CASSFNSYYGYTF.

The V gene is TRBV2, the J gene TRBJ2-5; D could derive from TRBD1 or TRBD2 (5 bases each). Deletions cut 7 bases from V and 5 bases from J, with 20 bases between. This CDR3 is built from 15 residues. Germline loops: CDR1 SNHLY, CDR2 FYNNEI. The CDR3 DNA reads TGTGCCAGCAATAGTGGGGACGCCTATGGGGAGACCCAGTACTTC. Encoded protein: CASNSGDAYGETQYF.

This chain uses TRBV10-2 with TRBJ1-1; 8 nucleotides align to TRBD1. Germline CDR1 reads WSHSY; CDR2 reads SAAADI. The CDR3 is 17 residues long. The V gene end was trimmed by 1 base and the J gene end by 1 base; junction bases not matched to a gene: 8. CDR3 sequence reads: CASSEFLAGGENTEAFF. The CDR3 bases are TGCGCCAGCAGTGAGTTCCTGGCAGGGGGCGAGAACACTGAAGCTTTCTTT.

This clone has a handful of counts. The chain has TRBV11-2 and TRBJ1-2; D is perhaps TRBD1 (6 bases). The length of the CDR3 is 13 residues. Germline lookup yields CDR1 SGHAT and CDR2 FQNNGV. The ends were cut back, 2 bases at V and 6 bases at J, with 10 bases in the middle. The CDR3 loop is CASSLTGFNGYTF. The CDR3 DNA is TGTGCCAGCAGCTTAACAGGGTTTAATGGCTACACCTTC.

This chain links TRBV7-9 with TRBJ1-5, with 9 bases lining up with TRBD1. Germline V gives CDR1 SEHNR, CDR2 FQNEAQ (reference sequence). The V and J ends lost 3 bases and 7 bases, in that order; junction bases with no gene match: 4. CDR3 length equals 14 residues. In nucleotides, the CDR3 is TGTGCCAGCAGCTTTGGGACAGGGTACCAGCCCCAGCATTTT. It translates to CASSFGTGYQPQHF.

This sequence joins TRBV6-4 and TRBJ2-4; D unclear. Germline V CDR1 and CDR2: MRHNA, SNTAGT. Trimming took 0 bases from V and 0 from J, leaving 15 bases between them. The CDR3 extends over 18 amino acids. The CDR3 reads CASSDSIWRRIAKNIQYF. CDR3 sequence (DNA): TGTGCCAGCAGTGACTCGATTTGGCGCAGAATAGCCAAAAACATTCAGTACTTC.

This rearrangement joins TRBV2 to TRBJ2-4; no reliable D call. Trimming stripped 7 bases from V and 0 bases from J, with 10 bases between. This CDR3 comprises 14 residues. Germline V gives CDR1 SNHLY, CDR2 FYNNEI. The chain's CDR3 is CASNDLLAKNIQYF. CDR3 in DNA: TGTGCCAGCAACGATTTACTAGCCAAAAACATTCAGTACTTC.

CDR3 loop: CASSRREHYGYTF. CDR3 bases: TGTGCCAGCAGCCGGAGGGAGCACTATGGCTACACCTTC. This chain joins TRBV5-5 and TRBJ1-2, with no clear D. The CDR3 has 13 residues. The V and J ends lost 4 bases and 3 bases respectively, with 10 bases between them. Germline loops: CDR1 SGHKS, CDR2 YYEKEE (reference sequence).

The V call is TRBV18, the J call TRBJ2-7, with D possibly matching TRBD1 (6 bases). Germline V gives CDR1 KGHSH, CDR2 LQKENI. V gave up 1 base and J gave up 6 bases, with 22 bases separating them. The CDR3 has 17 amino acids. The CDR3 sequence is CASSPLSGHVFPGEQYF. CDR3 DNA sequence: TGTGCCAGCTCACCACTATCGGGACACGTGTTTCCCGGCGAGCAGTACTTC.

V is TRBV28 and J is TRBJ1-1, with D tentatively TRBD1 (5 bases). The CDR3 sequence is 15 residues long. Germline values: CDR1 MDHEN, CDR2 SYDVKM. Deletions cut 8 bases from V and 0 bases from J, with 16 bases between. In nucleotides, the CDR3 is TGTGCCAGCTGTCCCCCCGGGGGACTGAACACTGAAGCTTTCTTT. This translates into CASCPPGGLNTEAFF. The variable domain in full, with the rest retrieved from reference TRBV28 and TRBJ1-1, is DVKVTQSSRYLVKRTGEKVFLECVQDMDHENMFWYRQDPGLGLRLIYFSYDVKMKEKGDIPEGYSVSREKKERFSLILESASTNQTSMYLCASCPPGGLNTEAFFGQGTRLTVV.